Here is one TCR beta chain with its context. Its cognate antigen is unknown. This sample was included in a study of beta chain features in type 1 diabetes. As for the study in general: The patients were much like the healthy donors in age, gender and cell yields. Overall study results and limits: Relative to healthy donors, patients appeared to have naive, central memory and Treg TCRB repertoires that were more similar.

On average, the one heparinised blood draw given by each donor was approximately 120 mL. The study reverse transcribed the entire isolated RNA, so it sequenced expressed TCRB transcripts. Using immunoSEQ multiplex PCR, the repertoire was profiled, and TCRdb retains in-frame clones only, with some absent. The sample has hundreds of thousands of clones; 15% to 17% are singletons. The CDR3 contains 15 residues. Trimming cost V 6 bases and J 7 bases, with 20 bases left between them. From germline, CDR1 is MDHEN and CDR2 SYDVKM. Sequencing used naive CD4+ T cells from blood. The V call is TRBV28, the J call TRBJ2-3; a possible D gene is TRBD1 (5 bases). This receptor was taken from a man aged 18 to 35 in good health. The DNA for the CDR3 is TGTGCCAGCAGCGTGGGGCAGAGGTCACAGTATACGCAGTATTTT. This gives the protein CASSVGQRSQYTQYF.